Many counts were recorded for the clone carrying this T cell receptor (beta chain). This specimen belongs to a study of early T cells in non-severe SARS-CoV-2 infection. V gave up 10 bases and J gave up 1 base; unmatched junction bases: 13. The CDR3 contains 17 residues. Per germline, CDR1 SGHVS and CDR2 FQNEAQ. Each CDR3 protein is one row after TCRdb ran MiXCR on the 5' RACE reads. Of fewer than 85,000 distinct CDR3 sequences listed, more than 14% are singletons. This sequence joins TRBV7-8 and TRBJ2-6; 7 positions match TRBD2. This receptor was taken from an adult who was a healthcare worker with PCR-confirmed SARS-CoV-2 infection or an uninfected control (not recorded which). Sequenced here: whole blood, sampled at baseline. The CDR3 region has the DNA TGTGCCACGCAGGGCGGGAGTGGCCTGTCTGGGGCCAACGTCCTGACTTTC. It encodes CATQGGSGLSGANVLTF.